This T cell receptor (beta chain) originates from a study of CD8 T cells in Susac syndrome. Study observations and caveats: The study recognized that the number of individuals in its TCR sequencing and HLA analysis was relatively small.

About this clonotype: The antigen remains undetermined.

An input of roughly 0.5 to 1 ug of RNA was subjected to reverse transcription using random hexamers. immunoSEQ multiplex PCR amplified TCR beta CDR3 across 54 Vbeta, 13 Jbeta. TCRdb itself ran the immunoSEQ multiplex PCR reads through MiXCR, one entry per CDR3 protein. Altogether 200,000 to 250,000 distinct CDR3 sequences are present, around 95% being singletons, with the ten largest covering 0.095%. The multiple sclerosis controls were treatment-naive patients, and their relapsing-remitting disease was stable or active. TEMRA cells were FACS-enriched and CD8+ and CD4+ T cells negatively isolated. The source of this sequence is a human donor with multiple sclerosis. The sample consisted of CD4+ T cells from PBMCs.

In DNA, the CDR3 is TGTGCCACCAGCAGCACGACAGGGCTTAGGGGGCAGTTCTTC. The encoded protein is CATSSTTGLRGQFF. The chain links TRBV24-1 to TRBJ2-1; 7 bases are shared with TRBD1. J lost 12 bases, V lost 7 bases, and 14 bases had no gene match. The CDR3 is 14 residues long. The germline V gene encodes CDR1 KGHDR and CDR2 SFDVKD.